This T cell receptor (beta chain) was captured in a study of blood T cell repertoires in COVID-19. Study details: Collection of acute and convalescent COVID-19 samples took place in the United States, Italy and Spain. PBMCs, B-cell-depleted T cells, or T cells were the source of the cDNA or gDNA that made up the material.

The CDR3 covers 12 residues. Trimming took 4 bases from V and 6 from J; bases not matched to a gene: 4. Germline CDR1 is GTSNPN and CDR2 is SVGIG (reference sequence). Original analysis: Estimation of nucleated cell counts relied on the amplification of reference gene primers. Produced via immunoSEQ multiplex PCR; TCRdb's table is partial and in-frame only. V, J and clone size were drawn from that table, and D and trimming were deduced from the DNA. The table records under 300,000 clones, approximately 88% of them present only once. The Seattle patients joined while their infection was active and were tracked longitudinally afterward.

This clonotype originated in a human donor with COVID-19, enrolled during active disease. The donor label of this sample is uncertain. The J gene is TRBJ2-3, the V gene TRBV30, with 7 bases that match TRBD1. Specimen: peripheral blood. CDR3: CAWNRGGDTQYF. The CDR3 DNA follows: TGTGCCTGGAACAGGGGCGGGGATACGCAGTATTTT.